A selection of T cell receptor beta chains follows, all from one sample in a study of blood T cell repertoires in COVID-19. Sequencing used immunoSEQ multiplex PCR; TCRdb keeps in-frame clones, though not all of them. Among about 43,000 clones listed, 85% to 90% were seen once. Source material: peripheral blood. These receptor sequences come from a human donor in a cohort sampled during active COVID-19. Both conserved end residues are part of each CDR3. The order of the fields is J gene, clone size, V gene, D gene, CDR3 protein, CDR3 DNA. A D gene is named only where the DNA matches it firmly. Clone size is given for some rows only: seen once, a few or many times, or a class if the clone is expanded.

j_call: TRBJ2-5; clone_size: .; v_call: TRBV19; d_call: .; cdr3_aa: CASSIERQETQYF; cdr3_nt: TGTGCCAGTAGTATAGAACGGCAAGAGACCCAGTACTTC
j_call: TRBJ1-4; clone_size: .; v_call: TRBV4-3; d_call: TRBD1; cdr3_aa: CASSQDAGTGGEKLFF; cdr3_nt: TGCGCCAGCAGCCAAGACGCCGGGACAGGGGGTGAAAAACTGTTTTTT
j_call: TRBJ1-5; clone_size: .; v_call: TRBV7-2; d_call: .; cdr3_aa: CASSLTLAMGGQPQHF; cdr3_nt: TGTGCCAGCAGCTTAACCCTCGCGATGGGGGGTCAGCCCCAGCATTTT
j_call: TRBJ2-4; clone_size: .; v_call: TRBV19; d_call: .; cdr3_aa: CASSREDINIQYF; cdr3_nt: TGTGCCAGTAGTAGAGAGGACATAAACATTCAGTACTTC
j_call: TRBJ1-2; clone_size: .; v_call: TRBV6-5; d_call: .; cdr3_aa: CASSGVDYGYTF; cdr3_nt: TGTGCCAGCAGCGGGGTAGACTATGGCTACACCTTC
j_call: TRBJ1-6; clone_size: medium-sized; v_call: TRBV25-1; d_call: .; cdr3_aa: CASSLGTNSPLHF; cdr3_nt: TGTGCCAGCAGTTTGGGCACTAATTCACCCCTCCACTTT
j_call: TRBJ2-7; clone_size: once; v_call: TRBV2; d_call: .; cdr3_aa: CASRTGTVISYEQYF; cdr3_nt: TGTGCCAGCAGAACCGGGACTGTTATCTCCTACGAGCAGTACTTC
j_call: TRBJ2-3; clone_size: .; v_call: TRBV7-3; d_call: TRBD2; cdr3_aa: CASSLIAGGTDTQYF; cdr3_nt: TGTGCCAGCAGCTTAATAGCGGGGGGCACAGATACGCAGTATTTT
j_call: TRBJ2-1; clone_size: .; v_call: TRBV19; d_call: TRBD2; cdr3_aa: CASSWFERGYNEQFF; cdr3_nt: TGTGCCAGTAGTTGGTTCGAGCGGGGATACAATGAGCAGTTCTTC
j_call: TRBJ2-3; clone_size: .; v_call: TRBV7-2; d_call: TRBD1; cdr3_aa: CASSPRDRVTDTQYF; cdr3_nt: TGTGCCAGCAGCCCCCGGGACAGGGTCACAGATACGCAGTATTTT
j_call: TRBJ1-4; clone_size: .; v_call: TRBV5-1; d_call: .; cdr3_aa: CASSLGQVGEKLFF; cdr3_nt: TGCGCCAGCAGCTTGGGGCAGGTTGGCGAAAAACTGTTTTTT
j_call: TRBJ1-1; clone_size: .; v_call: TRBV5-4; d_call: .; cdr3_aa: CASSLDLVAVRGTEAFF; cdr3_nt: TGTGCCAGCAGCTTGGATCTCGTCGCTGTACGGGGCACTGAAGCTTTCTTT
j_call: TRBJ2-1; clone_size: .; v_call: TRBV5-8; d_call: .; cdr3_aa: CASSTHQGMYNEQFF; cdr3_nt: TGTGCCAGCAGCACCCATCAGGGGATGTACAATGAGCAGTTCTTC
j_call: TRBJ1-1; clone_size: once; v_call: TRBV6-5; d_call: .; cdr3_aa: CASSQAHRGNTEAFF; cdr3_nt: TGTGCCAGCAGCCAAGCCCACCGAGGGAACACTGAAGCTTTCTTT
j_call: TRBJ2-7; clone_size: .; v_call: TRBV9; d_call: .; cdr3_aa: CASSPSGLQVGEQYF; cdr3_nt: TGTGCCAGCAGCCCATCAGGACTACAGGTAGGAGAGCAGTACTTC
j_call: TRBJ2-1; clone_size: .; v_call: TRBV27; d_call: .; cdr3_aa: CASSLVAPINNEQFF; cdr3_nt: TGTGCCAGCAGTTTGGTAGCCCCAATAAACAATGAGCAGTTCTTC
j_call: TRBJ1-1; clone_size: .; v_call: TRBV5-1; d_call: TRBD1; cdr3_aa: CASSGHRGSMNTEAFF; cdr3_nt: TGCGCCAGCAGCGGACACAGGGGTTCCATGAACACTGAAGCTTTCTTT
j_call: TRBJ2-3; clone_size: .; v_call: TRBV3-1/TRBV3-2; d_call: TRBD2; cdr3_aa: CASSLGAGGQDTQYF; cdr3_nt: TGTGCCAGCAGCCTGGGAGCGGGGGGGCAAGATACGCAGTATTTT
j_call: TRBJ2-6; clone_size: .; v_call: TRBV5-8; d_call: .; cdr3_aa: CASSLVYSGTGANVLTF; cdr3_nt: TGTGCCAGCAGCTTGGTTTACTCAGGGACTGGGGCCAACGTCCTGACTTTC
j_call: TRBJ2-3; clone_size: .; v_call: TRBV5-6; d_call: .; cdr3_aa: CASSLWAGTSTDTQYF; cdr3_nt: TGTGCCAGCAGCTTGTGGGCGGGGACTAGCACAGATACGCAGTATTTT
j_call: TRBJ1-2; clone_size: few; v_call: TRBV7-8; d_call: .; cdr3_aa: CASSPYRISAGTMNYGYTF; cdr3_nt: TGTGCCAGCAGCCCCTATCGGATTTCGGCCGGTACTATGAACTATGGCTACACCTTC
j_call: TRBJ1-2; clone_size: .; v_call: TRBV7-8; d_call: .; cdr3_aa: CASSLGNREGYTF; cdr3_nt: TGTGCCAGCAGCCTAGGGAACCGGGAGGGCTACACCTTC
j_call: TRBJ2-2; clone_size: .; v_call: TRBV7-2; d_call: TRBD1; cdr3_aa: CASSEGTGVGELFF; cdr3_nt: TGTGCCAGCAGCGAGGGGACAGGGGTTGGGGAGCTGTTTTTT
j_call: TRBJ1-3; clone_size: .; v_call: TRBV30; d_call: .; cdr3_aa: CAGDSGNTIYF; cdr3_nt: TGTGCAGGAGACTCTGGAAACACCATATATTTT
j_call: TRBJ2-1; clone_size: .; v_call: TRBV29-1; d_call: .; cdr3_aa: CSGNPLYNEQFF; cdr3_nt: TGCAGCGGCAATCCCCTATACAATGAGCAGTTCTTC
j_call: TRBJ2-3; clone_size: .; v_call: TRBV5-6; d_call: TRBD2; cdr3_aa: CASRLAGTQYF; cdr3_nt: TGTGCCAGCCGCTTAGCGGGGACGCAGTATTTT
j_call: TRBJ2-1; clone_size: .; v_call: TRBV7-8; d_call: TRBD2; cdr3_aa: CASSIPVAGVGNEQFF; cdr3_nt: TGTGCCAGCAGCATACCCGTAGCGGGGGTGGGCAATGAGCAGTTCTTC
j_call: TRBJ2-2; clone_size: .; v_call: TRBV5-3; d_call: .; cdr3_aa: CARRRDTGELFF; cdr3_nt: TGTGCCAGAAGGAGAGACACCGGGGAGCTGTTTTTT
j_call: TRBJ2-1; clone_size: .; v_call: TRBV2; d_call: TRBD2; cdr3_aa: CASSEGLAGQFNEQFF; cdr3_nt: TGTGCCAGCAGTGAAGGTTTAGCGGGTCAATTTAATGAGCAGTTCTTC
j_call: TRBJ2-5; clone_size: once; v_call: TRBV9; d_call: .; cdr3_aa: CASSVGSRPGRETQYF; cdr3_nt: TGTGCCAGCAGCGTAGGGTCGCGACCGGGGAGAGAGACCCAGTACTTC